A single sample gave rise to the 9 T cell receptor beta chains below, sequenced in a study of OX40 agonist ivuxolimab in advanced cancers. The assay was immunoSEQ multiplex PCR, and TCRdb's table has in-frame clones only and misses some. The repertoire holds around 94,000 clones, with 90% to 95% as singletons. The sample in question was CD4+ or CD8+ T cells sorted from blood, obtained in a trial of the OX40 agonist ivuxolimab. The receptors stem from an adult with an advanced solid tumor such as melanoma, head and neck, liver or kidney cancer.

Worth noting for this clone: Within the sample, other DNA sequences also encode this same CDR3. The chain employs TRBV30 and TRBJ2-7; no definite D call. From germline, CDR1 is GTSNPN and CDR2 SVGIG (reference sequence). This CDR3 contains 12 residues. V was shortened by 0 bases and J by 0 bases, with 3 bases between the two germline ends. DNA for the CDR3: TGTGCCTGGAGTGTAAGCTCCTACGAGCAGTACTTC. This codes for CAWSVSSYEQYF.

On this clone itself: In the same sample, other DNA sequences code for this CDR3. V usage is TRBV9 and J usage is TRBJ1-1, with 7 positions matching TRBD1. CDR3 length: 15 residues. Germline loops: CDR1 SGDLS, CDR2 YYNGEE. Trimming cost V 0 bases and J 0 bases; bases outside gene matches: 2. This CDR3 reads CASSVGTGMNTEAFF. The DNA for the CDR3 is TGTGCCAGCAGCGTAGGGACAGGTATGAACACTGAAGCTTTCTTT.

This chain connects TRBV15 to TRBJ2-3, with unresolved D. Germline lookup yields CDR1 LNHNV and CDR2 YYDKDF (reference sequence). This CDR3 is 13 amino acids long. The germline V and J ends were trimmed by 0 bases and 5 bases, with 6 bases remaining between them. The CDR3 DNA reads as TGTGCCACCAGCAGAGATCGACGAGATACGCAGTATTTT. This translates into CATSRDRRDTQYF. The full variable domain, completed using reference TRBV15 and TRBJ2-3, is DAMVIQNPRYQVTQFGKPVTLSCSQTLNHNVMYWYQQKSSQAPKLLFHYYDKDFNNEADTPDNFQSRRPNTSFCFLDIRSPGLGDTAMYLCATSRDRRDTQYFGPGTRLTVL.

Only one count was recorded for this clone. The V and J genes are TRBV10-3 and TRBJ1-1, with TRBD1 identical over 8 bases. The CDR3 runs 17 residues. The trim removed 5 bases at V and 4 bases at J, leaving 15 bases unmatched. Germline CDR1 is ENHRY and CDR2 is SYGVKD. The CDR3 bases are TGTGCCATCAGTAAGACAGGGGTCTCTGTCGAACGCACTGAAGCTTTCTTT. The encoded protein is CAISKTGVSVERTEAFF.

J is TRBJ1-2 and V is TRBV2; 7 nucleotides agree with TRBD1. The CDR3 is 12 residues long. Per the germline V gene, CDR1 is SNHLY and CDR2 is FYNNEI. In DNA form, the CDR3 reads TGTGTCAGGACCACAGGGGTCTATGGCTACACCTTC. Protein: CVRTTGVYGYTF. The variable domain in full, completed from reference TRBV2 and TRBJ1-2, reads EPEVTQTPSHQVTQMGQEVILRCVPISNHLYFYWYRQILGQKVEFLVSFYNNEISEKSEIFDDQFSVERPDGSNFTLKIRSTKLEDSAMYFCVRTTGVYGYTFGSGTRLTVV.

V usage is TRBV28 and J usage is TRBJ2-5; tentatively, D is TRBD1 or TRBD2 (6 bases each). The length of the CDR3 is 16 residues. Trimming stripped 6 bases from V and 2 bases from J, with 19 bases between. Germline V gene data show CDR1 as MDHEN and CDR2 as SYDVKM. CDR3 amino acids: CASSTGTYGGQETQYF. The CDR3 nucleotides read TGTGCCAGCAGCACAGGGACTTACGGAGGGCAAGAGACCCAGTACTTC. Full variable domain (remainder filled in from reference TRBV28 and TRBJ2-5): DVKVTQSSRYLVKRTGEKVFLECVQDMDHENMFWYRQDPGLGLRLIYFSYDVKMKEKGDIPEGYSVSREKKERFSLILESASTNQTSMYLCASSTGTYGGQETQYFGPGTRLLVL.

CDR3 sequence reads: CASSEGTSGTLYEQYF. The CDR3, as DNA: TGCGCCAGCAGCGAAGGGACTAGCGGGACCCTCTACGAGCAGTACTTC. This chain joins TRBV5-1 and TRBJ2-7; 13 bases line up with TRBD2. After removal of 4 bases from V and 3 bases from J, the junction contained 7 bases not matched to a gene. CDR1 is SGHRS and CDR2 is YFSETQ in the germline V gene. CDR3 length: 16 residues.

The chain recombines TRBV7-9 with TRBJ2-1; TRBD1 matches at 12 bases. Germline CDR1 SEHNR, CDR2 FQNEAQ (reference sequence). V lost 6 bases, J lost 1 base, and 10 bases stayed unmatched. This CDR3 contains 18 residues. CDR3 bases: TGTGCCAGCAGACCAGGGACAGGGGGCAGTTGGTCCTACAATGAGCAGTTCTTC. Its protein product is CASRPGTGGSWSYNEQFF.

V is TRBV4-1 and J is TRBJ2-1; a possible D gene is TRBD2 (5 bases). CDR3 length: 15 amino acids. CDR1 and CDR2 (germline): MGHRA, YSYEKL. The V gene lost 3 bases and the J gene lost 12 bases, with 21 bases spanning the gap. The CDR3 loop is CASSQPGPFSEGQFF. CDR3 coding DNA: TGCGCCAGCAGCCAGCCCGGTCCGTTCTCAGAGGGGCAGTTCTTC.